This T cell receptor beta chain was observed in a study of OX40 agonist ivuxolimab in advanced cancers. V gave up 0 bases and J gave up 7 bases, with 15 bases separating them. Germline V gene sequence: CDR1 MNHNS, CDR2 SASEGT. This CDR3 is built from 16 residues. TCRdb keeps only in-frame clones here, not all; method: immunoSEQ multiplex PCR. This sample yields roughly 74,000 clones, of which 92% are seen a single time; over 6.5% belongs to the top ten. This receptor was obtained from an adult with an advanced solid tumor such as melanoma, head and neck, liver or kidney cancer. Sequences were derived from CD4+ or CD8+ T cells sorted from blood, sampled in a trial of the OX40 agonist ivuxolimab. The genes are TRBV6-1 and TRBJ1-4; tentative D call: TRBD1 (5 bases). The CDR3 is CASSEALEGIGEKLFF. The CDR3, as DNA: TGTGCCAGCAGTGAAGCGTTGGAGGGGATAGGTGAAAAACTGTTTTTT.